Listed here are 13 T cell receptor beta chains from one sample, sequenced in a study of T cell changes during pregnancy in multiple sclerosis. Sequenced by immunoSEQ multiplex PCR; TCRdb stores in-frame clones only, minus some. The sample includes tens of thousands of clones, about 93% of them seen just once. Sequences were derived from CD4+ T cells from peripheral blood mononuclear cells, sampled in the third trimester of pregnancy. These receptors were collected from a female donor with multiple sclerosis, enrolled in a pregnancy study.

This chain joins TRBV27 and TRBJ1-4, with 10 positions matching TRBD1. CDR3 size: 16 residues. The trim removed 5 bases at V and 5 bases at J, leaving 8 bases unmatched. Germline-derived CDR1 and CDR2 are MNHEY and SMNVEV (reference sequence). The CDR3 reads CASSRTGGVINEKLFF. CDR3 nucleotide sequence: TGTGCCAGCAGTAGGACAGGGGGAGTAATAAATGAAAAACTGTTTTTT.

This CDR3 is CASSLGGLNTEAFF. The DNA of the CDR3 is TGCGCCAGCAGCTTGGGAGGGTTGAACACTGAAGCTTTCTTT. V usage is TRBV5-1 and J usage is TRBJ1-1; unclear D gene. The CDR3 extends over 14 amino acids. Germline V gene lookup returns CDR1 SGHRS and CDR2 YFSETQ. Trimming removed 0 bases at V and 0 bases at J, with 6 bases between.

The chain uses TRBV28 and TRBJ1-5, with TRBD1 matching over 8 bases. This CDR3 comprises 16 residues. Losses at the gene ends were 3 bases for V and 3 bases for J; bases not matched to a gene: 7. Germline CDR1 reads MDHEN; CDR2 reads SYDVKM. The CDR3, as DNA: TGTGCCAGCAGTTTCCTCGACAGGGGCCCCAATCAGCCCCAGCATTTT. This sequence encodes CASSFLDRGPNQPQHF.

V is TRBV18 and J is TRBJ2-5, with TRBD1 matching over 7 bases. Germline lookup yields CDR1 KGHSH and CDR2 LQKENI. The V gene end was trimmed by 5 bases and the J gene end by 0 bases; junction bases not matched to a gene: 6. The CDR3 runs to 15 residues. The DNA for the CDR3 is TGTGCCAGCTCAGGACGAGGGGGCAACCAAGAGACCCAGTACTTC. Its translation is CASSGRGGNQETQYF.

The chain employs TRBV29-1 and TRBJ2-7; TRBD1 aligns across 9 bases. This CDR3 comprises 17 residues. Germline CDR1 and CDR2: SQVTM and ANQGSEA. Trimming at V came to 4 bases and at J to 1 base, leaving 14 bases not matched to a gene. CDR3 in DNA: TGCAGCGTTGTGGACGCAGGGGGGGACAGGGAATCCTACGAGCAGTACTTC. Its protein product is CSVVDAGGDRESYEQYF.

The rearrangement links TRBV5-1 to TRBJ2-2; D call uncertain. The CDR3 is 16 residues long. The germline V and J ends were trimmed by 3 bases and 1 base, with 13 bases remaining between them. Germline CDR1 and CDR2: SGHRS and YFSETQ. The CDR3 sequence: CASSSGRLGNTGELFF. For the CDR3, the DNA is TGCGCCAGCAGCTCCGGCAGGTTAGGGAACACCGGGGAGCTGTTTTTT.

The sample holds one count of this clone. The chain joins TRBV6-1 to TRBJ1-6; D possibly corresponds to TRBD1 (6 bases). From germline, CDR1 is MNHNS and CDR2 SASEGT. Trimming took off 7 bases at V and 7 bases at J, with 14 bases between the two ends. There are 14 residues in the CDR3. The CDR3 sequence: CASMRDRINSPLHF. Here the CDR3 DNA reads TGTGCCAGCATGAGAGACAGGATAAATTCACCCCTCCACTTT.

The chain combines TRBV19 with TRBJ1-3, with TRBD1 matching 7 bases. V shed 3 bases and J 4 bases; nucleotides not matched to a gene: 0. The germline V gene encodes CDR1 LNHDA and CDR2 SQIVND (reference sequence). CDR3 length: 13 amino acids. The CDR3 DNA follows: TGTGCCAGTAGTATGGACAGGGGAAACACCATATATTTT. This translates into CASSMDRGNTIYF.

The gene calls are TRBV5-4 and TRBJ1-2, with 7 bases matching TRBD1. The V segment lost 1 base and the J segment 2 bases; nucleotides outside the gene matches: 5. Looked up from germline, CDR1 is SGHNT and CDR2 is YYREEE (reference sequence). The CDR3 extends over 15 amino acids. Here the CDR3 reads CASSLRTGQNYGYTF. The CDR3 DNA follows: TGTGCCAGCAGCTTGAGGACGGGACAGAACTATGGCTACACCTTC.

This chain uses TRBV7-9 with TRBJ1-2; a weak D match, TRBD1 (5 bases). CDR3 size: 14 residues. V lost 3 bases and J lost 0, with 8 bases in between. Germline V lookup: CDR1 SEHNR, CDR2 FQNEAQ (reference sequence). For the CDR3, the DNA is TGTGCCAGCAGCTTGGACAAGACTAACTATGGCTACACCTTC. Translation gives CASSLDKTNYGYTF.

DNA for the CDR3: TGTGCCAGCAGAGACAGGGCGTACACTGAAGCTTTCTTT. Protein sequence: CASRDRAYTEAFF. V gene TRBV6-1 combines with J gene TRBJ1-1, with TRBD1 identical over 7 bases. V trimming: 6 bases; J trimming: 3 bases; junction bases outside the gene matches: 4. Looked up from germline, CDR1 is MNHNS and CDR2 is SASEGT. The CDR3 runs 13 residues.

The chain combines TRBV1 with TRBJ1-3. TRBV1 is annotated as a pseudogene. This CDR3 has 14 amino acids. The CDR3: CTSGGRFSGNTIYF. In DNA, the CDR3 is TGCACCAGCGGAGGACGGTTCTCTGGAAACACCATATATTTT.

The gene calls are TRBV7-2 and TRBJ1-5; TRBD1 is a possible D gene (5 bases). V dropped 0 bases and J dropped 3 bases, with 9 bases sitting between them. The germline V gene encodes CDR1 SGHTA and CDR2 FQGNSA. The CDR3 loop spans 15 amino acids. CDR3: CASSLAAGNNQPQHF. The CDR3 DNA reads TGTGCCAGCAGCTTAGCGGCAGGGAACAATCAGCCCCAGCATTTT.